Shown below are 12 T cell receptor beta chains from a single sample sequenced in a study of cytomegalovirus exposure and HLA in healthy donors. It was with 60 Vbeta and 13 Jbeta primers that the PCR ran. Clones were read by immunoSEQ multiplex PCR, and TCRdb kept only the in-frame ones, dropping some. The sample has around 150,000 clones, roughly 80% seen once. Sequences were obtained from PBMCs. The source of these receptors is a man in his fifties or sixties in good health and CMV-seropositive.

The chain uses TRBV28 and TRBJ1-5, with D uncertain. With 2 bases removed from V and 3 bases from J, the gap between germline ends came to 11 bases. In germline, CDR1 is MDHEN, CDR2 SYDVKM. This CDR3 spans 15 amino acids. CDR3 residues: CASSLVNGDNQPQHF. The CDR3 DNA reads TGTGCCAGCAGTTTAGTTAACGGGGACAATCAGCCCCAGCATTTT. The full variable domain, in which reference TRBV28 and TRBJ1-5 provide the parts outside the CDR3, is DVKVTQSSRYLVKRTGEKVFLECVQDMDHENMFWYRQDPGLGLRLIYFSYDVKMKEKGDIPEGYSVSREKKERFSLILESASTNQTSMYLCASSLVNGDNQPQHFGDGTRLSIL.

The chain links TRBV7-2 to TRBJ2-5; TRBD1 matches 7 bases. Germline CDR1 reads SGHTA; CDR2 reads FQGNSA. The CDR3 has 15 residues. Unmatched junction bases numbered 6, after V lost 0 bases and J lost 5 bases. Here the CDR3 reads CASSLASDRAETQYF. The CDR3 nucleotides are TGTGCCAGCAGCTTAGCAAGTGACAGGGCGGAGACCCAGTACTTC.

J is TRBJ2-7 and V is TRBV7-9; D possibly corresponds to TRBD2 (7 bases). V was clipped by 0 bases and J by 4 bases, with 10 bases between them. Per germline, CDR1 SEHNR and CDR2 FQNEAQ (reference sequence). CDR3 size: 14 residues. For the CDR3, the DNA is TGTGCCAGCAGCTTAGCGGGGGGGCTGTACGAGCAGTACTTC. Its protein product is CASSLAGGLYEQYF.

The CDR3 protein is CASSSPLGGGMNTGELFF. CDR3 in DNA: TGTGCCAGCAGTTCCCCTCTGGGTGGGGGGATGAACACCGGGGAGCTGTTTTTT. The chain is built from TRBV5-5 and TRBJ2-2; possibly TRBD2 for D (6 bases). V lost 5 bases and J lost 1, with 21 bases in between. The germline CDR1 and CDR2 sequences are SGHKS and YYEKEE (reference sequence). The CDR3 sequence is 18 residues long.

CDR3 amino acids: CASSLEGAHIYNEQFF. DNA for the CDR3: TGCGCCAGCAGCTTGGAAGGGGCCCATATCTACAATGAGCAGTTCTTC. This sequence joins TRBV5-1 and TRBJ2-1; weak D call: TRBD1 (5 bases). Per the germline V gene, CDR1 is SGHRS and CDR2 is YFSETQ. Trimming stripped 0 bases from V and 3 bases from J, with 13 bases between. CDR3 size: 16 residues.

The V and J genes are TRBV11-2 and TRBJ2-5, with D tentatively TRBD2 (5 bases). Trimming took off 5 bases at V and 5 bases at J, with 12 bases between the two ends. Germline V gene sequence: CDR1 SGHAT, CDR2 FQNNGV. This CDR3 region has 13 residues. The CDR3 DNA reads TGTGCCAGCAGCCATGGACTTAGGGAGACCCAGTACTTC. It specifies CASSHGLRETQYF.

The gene calls are TRBV14 and TRBJ2-1; 10 bases align to TRBD2. Looked up from germline, CDR1 is SGHDN and CDR2 is FVKESK. The length of the CDR3 is 16 residues. J was trimmed by 0 bases and V by 6 bases; bases with no gene match: 5. The CDR3 region is CASSHSGGTSYNEQFF. The CDR3 DNA reads TGTGCCAGCAGTCATAGCGGGGGGACCTCCTACAATGAGCAGTTCTTC.

The DNA for the CDR3 is TGTGCCAGCCTAGCGGGGACGAACACCGGGGAGCTGTTTTTT. Translated, it gives CASLAGTNTGELFF. V is TRBV4-2 and J is TRBJ2-2; 9 nucleotides match TRBD2. Germline CDR1 LGHNA, CDR2 YNFKEQ. There are 14 residues in the CDR3. V lost 8 bases to trimming and J lost 0 bases; unmatched junction nucleotides: 1.

The chain recombines TRBV30 with TRBJ1-5; TRBD1 might be the D (5 bases). The CDR3 loop spans 15 amino acids. V lost 2 bases, J lost 0 bases, and 11 bases lay in between. Germline CDR1 is GTSNPN and CDR2 is SVGIG (reference sequence). CDR3 coding DNA: TGTGCCTGGAGTACCGGGACTGTTAGCAATCAGCCCCAGCATTTT. This sequence encodes CAWSTGTVSNQPQHF.

The chain has TRBV9 and TRBJ2-3; 7 bases agree with TRBD2. Trimming at V came to 4 bases and at J to 1 base, leaving 9 bases not matched to a gene. This CDR3 has 16 amino acids. In germline, CDR1 is SGDLS, CDR2 YYNGEE. CDR3 protein: CASSTYGTTGTDTQYF. The CDR3 DNA sequence: TGTGCCAGCAGCACCTACGGGACTACCGGCACAGATACGCAGTATTTT. Combining the CDR3 with reference TRBV9 and TRBJ2-3 gives the whole variable domain DSGVTQTPKHLITATGQRVTLRCSPRSGDLSVYWYQQSLDQGLQFLIQYYNGEERAKGNILERFSAQQFPDLHSELNLSSLELGDSALYFCASSTYGTTGTDTQYFGPGTRLTVL.

This chain joins TRBV9 and TRBJ2-3; D remains ambiguous. Germline V gene sequence: CDR1 SGDLS, CDR2 YYNGEE. The CDR3 spans 15 residues. Trimming pared 3 bases from V and 0 bases from J, leaving 11 bases between. Written as DNA, the CDR3 is TGTGCCAGCAGCGCATCAATCGGGAGCACAGATACGCAGTATTTT. Amino acids: CASSASIGSTDTQYF.

The chain uses TRBV5-1 and TRBJ2-2; 7 bases are shared with TRBD2. The CDR3 is made up of 15 amino acids. V trimming: 4 bases; J trimming: 3 bases; junction bases outside the gene matches: 6. Germline assignment: CDR1 SGHRS and CDR2 YFSETQ. The DNA for the CDR3 is TGCGCCAGCAGCGCGCGCCTAGCGGACACCGGGGAGCTGTTTTTT. Protein product: CASSARLADTGELFF.